The sequence of this T cell receptor beta chain was determined in a study of T cells in Graves' hyperthyroidism and ophthalmopathy. Researchers amplified the TCR beta CDR3 regions from RNA transcripts. During a first-round RT-PCR of the TCR CDR3, the HTBI primer set was used. TCRdb reanalysed the multiplex PCR reads using MiXCR and keeps one entry per CDR3 protein. The sample includes about 590,000 distinct CDR3 sequences, around 14% of them seen just once. The CDR3 is 15 residues long. The germline V gene encodes CDR1 DFQATT and CDR2 SNEGSKA (reference sequence). V was clipped by 0 bases and J by 2 bases, with 11 bases between them. This clonotype came up many times.

This clonotype was obtained from a woman aged 18-29 years with Graves' ophthalmopathy. The chain is built from TRBV20-1 and TRBJ2-1; perhaps TRBD2 as D (6 bases). The sequencing sample was made of blood. For the CDR3, the DNA is TGCAGTGCTAGAGACCCCGGGAGACCCTACAATGAGCAGTTCTTC. Amino acids: CSARDPGRPYNEQFF.